A selection of T cell receptor beta chains follows, all from one sample in a study of OX40 agonist ivuxolimab in advanced cancers. The repertoire was sequenced with immunoSEQ multiplex PCR; TCRdb's copy has only in-frame clones and lacks some. The table includes tens of thousands of clones, around 87% detected once. The sequences come from CD4+ or CD8+ T cells sorted from blood, collected in a trial of the OX40 agonist ivuxolimab. The receptors here all came from an adult with an advanced solid tumor such as melanoma, head and neck, liver or kidney cancer. The CDR3 runs from the conserved cysteine through the conserved F or W. The D gene is left open where the match is weak. Size tells how often a clone was seen (once, few, many) or the class of an expanded clone, and some rows leave it out.

D | J | size | V | DNA | CDR3
- | TRBJ2-1 | - | TRBV12-1 | TGTGCCAGCAGCGCCGGGACTGGCTACAATGAGCAGTTCTTC | CASSAGTGYNEQFF
- | TRBJ1-1 | - | TRBV30 | TGTGCCTGGAGTGCGGAGACCTTTTACACTGAAGCTTTCTTT | CAWSAETFYTEAFF
TRBD2 | TRBJ2-1 | - | TRBV9 | TGTGCCAGCAGCCCTACGACTAGCCGGGGCTCCTACAATGAGCAGTTCTTC | CASSPTTSRGSYNEQFF
TRBD2 | TRBJ2-3 | - | TRBV7-9 | TGTGCCAGCAGCTATGGGACTACTCAGCTAGATACGCAGTATTTT | CASSYGTTQLDTQYF
TRBD1 | TRBJ1-1 | - | TRBV6-5 | TGTGCCACCTCCGGACAGGGGGCGAACACTGAAGCTTTCTTT | CATSGQGANTEAFF
TRBD1 | TRBJ1-4 | - | TRBV2 | TGTGCCAGCAGCCCTCAGGGGGCGATAAGGGAAAAACTGTTTTTT | CASSPQGAIREKLFF
- | TRBJ2-1 | once | TRBV11-2 | TGTGCCAGCAGCTCCGGGACCGTCTACAATGAGCAGTTCTTC | CASSSGTVYNEQFF
- | TRBJ1-5 | once | TRBV19 | TGTGCCAGTAGTCTTACAGGGACAAATCAGCCCCAGCATTTT | CASSLTGTNQPQHF
- | TRBJ2-7 | - | TRBV25-1 | TGTGCCAGCAGTCCCCGCCAGGGCGCTTCTTACGAGCAGTACTTC | CASSPRQGASYEQYF
TRBD2 | TRBJ2-2 | - | TRBV7-2 | TGTGCCAGCAGCTTATACGTGGGACTAGCGGGTTCCGGGGAGCTGTTTTTT | CASSLYVGLAGSGELFF
- | TRBJ1-6 | - | TRBV13 | TGTGCCAGCAGCTTAGGAGGGGGTCCGCCGGACAATTCACCCCTCCACTTT | CASSLGGGPPDNSPLHF
- | TRBJ2-2 | - | TRBV18 | TGTGCCAGCTCACCAGGGACACTAAACACCGGGGAGCTGTTTTTT | CASSPGTLNTGELFF
TRBD1 | TRBJ1-6 | - | TRBV4-3 | TGCGCCAGCAGCCAAGGGGGCGGGCAGGGGGATTCACCCCTCCACTTT | CASSQGGGQGDSPLHF
TRBD2 | TRBJ2-7 | - | TRBV6-6 | TGTGCCAGCAGCCTGGGAGGGCCCTCCTACGAGCAGTACTTC | CASSLGGPSYEQYF
TRBD1 | TRBJ2-2 | - | TRBV6-4 | TGTGCCAGCAGTGACTGGACAGGGGGCTACGTCGGGGAGCTGTTTTTT | CASSDWTGGYVGELFF
- | TRBJ1-1 | - | TRBV7-9 | TGTGCCAGCAGCTTAGAACTCAAGGGTCCTGAAGCTTTCTTT | CASSLELKGPEAFF
- | TRBJ2-3 | few | TRBV11-3 | TGTGCCAGCAGCTTGACAAGATCCACAGATACGCAGTATTTT | CASSLTRSTDTQYF
TRBD2 | TRBJ2-2 | - | TRBV7-9 | TGTGCCAGCAGCTTACGGCGGGAGAGCACCGGGGAGCTGTTTTTT | CASSLRRESTGELFF
- | TRBJ2-3 | - | TRBV6-5 | TGTGCCAGCAGGCCGAGGGGTGGGGATACGCAGTATTTT | CASRPRGGDTQYF
TRBD2 | TRBJ2-1 | - | TRBV5-4 | TGTGCCAGCAGCTCGCGGGGAGGGAACAATGAGCAGTTCTTC | CASSSRGGNNEQFF
- | TRBJ2-7 | - | TRBV6-4 | TGTGCCAGCAGTTCGACTTCTTCCTACGAGCAGTACTTC | CASSSTSSYEQYF
- | TRBJ2-1 | - | TRBV19 | TGTGCCAGTAGGAGCTCCTACAATGAGCAGTTCTTC | CASRSSYNEQFF
TRBD2 | TRBJ2-2 | - | TRBV7-2 | TGTGCCAGCAGCGCGGGACTAGCTACCGGGGAGCTGTTTTTT | CASSAGLATGELFF
- | TRBJ2-2 | - | TRBV2 | TGTGCCAGCAGGGGGGGTACAGGGTTCACCGGGGAGCTGTTTTTT | CASRGGTGFTGELFF
- | TRBJ1-2 | - | TRBV9 | TGTGCCAGCAGCGTTGGGGGGGACTATGGCTACACCTTC | CASSVGGDYGYTF
- | TRBJ1-1 | few | TRBV30 | TGTGCCTGGGGAAGCGGACAGTCGAACACTGAAGCTTTCTTT | CAWGSGQSNTEAFF
TRBD1 | TRBJ2-1 | - | TRBV19 | TGTGCCAGTAGTATAGAAAGGGGACAGGGGGACAATGAGCAGTTCTTC | CASSIERGQGDNEQFF
- | TRBJ2-1 | - | TRBV5-1 | TGCGCCAGCAGCTTGGGGCCTGGGACCTACAATGAGCAGTTCTTC | CASSLGPGTYNEQFF
- | TRBJ1-6 | once | TRBV30 | TGTGCCTGGAGACGGCAGGGGATTAATTCGCCCCTCCACTTT | CAWRRQGINSPLHF
- | TRBJ2-3 | - | TRBV2 | TGTGCCAGCAGTGAGGAGGGTTTGGCCACAGATACGCAGTATTTT | CASSEEGLATDTQYF
TRBD1 | TRBJ1-5 | - | TRBV19 | TGTGCCAGTAGTCCGGACAGGGGCGGGCAGCCCCAGCATTTT | CASSPDRGGQPQHF
- | TRBJ1-2 | - | TRBV6-1 | TGTGCCAGCAGTGAACGGAGCAGAACTAACTATGGCTACACCTTC | CASSERSRTNYGYTF
- | TRBJ2-7 | - | TRBV11-2 | TGTGCCAGCAGCCTTAGTAAGGGGCCTAGCTACGAGCAGTACTTC | CASSLSKGPSYEQYF
TRBD2 | TRBJ2-5 | few | TRBV7-6 | TGTGCCAGCAACCCTAGCGGGCGCCAGGAGACCCAGTACTTC | CASNPSGRQETQYF
TRBD2 | TRBJ2-7 | - | TRBV7-2 | TGTGCCAGCAGCTCCCGACTGGGCGGGGGGGCCGGCTACGAGCAGTACTTC | CASSSRLGGGAGYEQYF
- | TRBJ2-3 | - | TRBV18 | TGTGCCAGCTCACCACCGCCACTCGGAGATACGCAGTATTTT | CASSPPPLGDTQYF
- | TRBJ1-1 | - | TRBV7-9 | TGTGCCAGCAGCTTGACGGGGATGATGGACACTGAAGCTTTCTTT | CASSLTGMMDTEAFF
TRBD1 | TRBJ2-7 | - | TRBV7-6 | TGTGCCAGCAGCGAACGGACAGGCTTAGAGCAGTACTTC | CASSERTGLEQYF
TRBD1 | TRBJ1-2 | once | TRBV5-4 | TGTGCCAGCAGCTTGCTTATTAACAGGGGGGTGGGCTATGGCTACACCTTC | CASSLLINRGVGYGYTF
- | TRBJ2-5 | - | TRBV29-1 | TGCAGCGTTGAACACGGACAGTCTCGAACCCAGTACTTC | CSVEHGQSRTQYF
- | TRBJ2-2 | - | TRBV18 | TGTGCCAGCTCACCTGCGAACAGGGATCGTAGCACCGGGGAGCTGTTTTTT | CASSPANRDRSTGELFF
- | TRBJ2-5 | - | TRBV7-2 | TGTGCCAGCAGCCCCGACAGGCAGACCCAGTACTTC | CASSPDRQTQYF
- | TRBJ1-2 | - | TRBV27 | TGTGCCAGCAAATTCAGGGAGGTAAACTATGGCTACACCTTC | CASKFREVNYGYTF
- | TRBJ1-2 | once | TRBV19 | TGTGCCAGTAGTATGGGGGACGGCTTTGGCTACACCTTC | CASSMGDGFGYTF
TRBD2 | TRBJ2-5 | - | TRBV11-2 | TGTGCCAGCAGCAGCCCGGGACTAGCGGGGGGGTACCAAGAGACCCAGTACTTC | CASSSPGLAGGYQETQYF
TRBD1 | TRBJ1-2 | - | TRBV6-5 | TGTGCCAGCACCCCGGGACAGGGGGCGATCTATGGCTACACCTTC | CASTPGQGAIYGYTF
TRBD1 | TRBJ2-5 | - | TRBV11-3 | TGTGCCAGCAGCAGAGGGGGCGCCAGGGAGACCCAGTACTTC | CASSRGGARETQYF
TRBD2 | TRBJ2-3 | - | TRBV7-3 | TGTGCCAGCAGCTCCGGACTAGCGGGGGGGCAAGATACGCAGTATTTT | CASSSGLAGGQDTQYF
TRBD1 | TRBJ2-5 | - | TRBV29-1 | TGCAGCGTTCCTCCCGGGACAGGGGAGACCCAGTACTTC | CSVPPGTGETQYF